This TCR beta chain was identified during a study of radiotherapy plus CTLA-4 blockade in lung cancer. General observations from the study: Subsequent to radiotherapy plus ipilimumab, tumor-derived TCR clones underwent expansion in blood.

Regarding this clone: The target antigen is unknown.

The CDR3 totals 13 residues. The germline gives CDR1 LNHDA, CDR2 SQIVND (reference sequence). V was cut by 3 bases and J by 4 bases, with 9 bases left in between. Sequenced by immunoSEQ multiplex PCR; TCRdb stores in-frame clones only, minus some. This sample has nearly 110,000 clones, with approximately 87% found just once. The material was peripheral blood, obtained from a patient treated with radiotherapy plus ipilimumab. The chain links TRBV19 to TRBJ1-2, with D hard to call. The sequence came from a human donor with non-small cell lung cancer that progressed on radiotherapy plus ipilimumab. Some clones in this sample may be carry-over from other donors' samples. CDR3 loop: CASSIPTVYGYTF. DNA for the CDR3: TGTGCCAGTAGTATTCCCACCGTCTATGGCTACACCTTC. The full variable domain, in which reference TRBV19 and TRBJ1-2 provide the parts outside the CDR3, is DGGITQSPKYLFRKEGQNVTLSCEQNLNHDAMYWYRQDPGQGLRLIYYSQIVNDFQKGDIAEGYSVSREKKESFPLTVTSAQKNPTAFYLCASSIPTVYGYTFGSGTRLTVV.